These 13 T cell receptor beta chains were sequenced from one sample in a study of response to subunit inactivated influenza vaccine. Each CDR3 protein is one row after TCRdb ran MiXCR on the RT-PCR reads. This table has around 600,000 distinct CDR3 sequences, around 11% appearing once. The sample was also reused in another study, on T cells expressing NK-cell markers. That source notes: Production of TCR beta cDNA relied on 5'RACE template switching with UMIs.

This specimen was PBMCs from blood, taken on the day of vaccination. These receptors were taken from a man aged 50 or older who received an inactivated influenza vaccine.

J is TRBJ2-1 and V is TRBV20-1; the D gene is possibly TRBD1 (5 bases). Germline V gives CDR1 DFQATT, CDR2 SNEGSKA (reference sequence). The CDR3 covers 16 residues. Trimming cost V 2 bases and J 6 bases, with 20 bases left between them. The CDR3 DNA sequence: TGCAGTGCTAGATCTCTATACAGGCCCTCTCGCAATGAGCAGTTCTTC. This sequence encodes CSARSLYRPSRNEQFF.

This clonotype was recorded a few times. The chain has TRBV3-1 and TRBJ2-1; 14 bases align to TRBD2. V gave up 4 bases and J gave up 9 bases; unmatched junction bases: 11. Germline V lookup: CDR1 LGHDT, CDR2 YNNKEL (reference sequence). The CDR3 runs to 17 residues. DNA of the CDR3: TGTGCCAGCAGCCTACTTAGACTAGCGGGAGGGCGGGGTGAGCAGTTCTTC. As protein: CASSLLRLAGGRGEQFF.

The chain joins TRBV3-1 to TRBJ2-4; D not resolved. The CDR3 consists of 16 residues. Trimming stripped 4 bases from V and 1 base from J, with 14 bases between. The V gene's germline CDR1 is LGHDT and CDR2 YNNKEL (reference sequence). The chain's CDR3 is CASSLHLGRAKNIQYF. CDR3 nucleotide sequence: TGTGCCAGCAGCCTCCACCTTGGCAGGGCCAAAAACATTCAGTACTTC.

This clonotype was recorded a few times. This chain uses TRBV6-5 with TRBJ2-2; D is possibly TRBD1 or TRBD2 (5 bases each). Germline lookup yields CDR1 MNHEY and CDR2 SVGAGI. The CDR3 covers 15 residues. V shed 2 bases and J shed 5 bases, with 12 bases lying between them. CDR3 residues: CASSYEGFGTGELFF. In DNA, the CDR3 is TGTGCCAGCAGTTACGAGGGGTTCGGGACCGGGGAGCTGTTTTTT.

This chain links TRBV12-3 or TRBV12-4 with TRBJ1-2, with a weak D call TRBD1 (6 bases). This CDR3 has 16 residues. Trimming took off 6 bases at V and 1 base at J, with 18 bases between the two ends. Here the CDR3 reads CASRGTGKRGNYGYTF. The CDR3 region has the DNA TGTGCCAGCAGGGGAACAGGGAAGAGGGGTAACTATGGCTACACCTTC.

This sequence joins TRBV20-1 and TRBJ1-5, with D uncertain. Germline CDR1 DFQATT, CDR2 SNEGSKA (reference sequence). Trimming removed 5 bases from V and 6 bases from J, with 8 bases in between. The CDR3 runs 11 residues. CDR3 in DNA: TGCAGTGCTGGTCAAAGTCAGCCCCAGCATTTT. Amino acids: CSAGQSQPQHF.

This chain uses TRBV4-3 with TRBJ2-2, with a tentative D call TRBD2 (6 bases). The V and J ends lost 1 base and 4 bases respectively, with 13 bases between them. There are 16 residues in the CDR3. CDR1 is LGHNA, CDR2 YSLEER, per germline. As DNA, the CDR3 is TGCGCCAGCAGCCAAGCTGGCCAGGGAGGCACCGGGGAGCTGTTTTTT. The encoded protein is CASSQAGQGGTGELFF.

V and J are TRBV9 and TRBJ2-1, with TRBD2 identical over 7 bases. Looked up from germline, CDR1 is SGDLS and CDR2 is YYNGEE. Trimming cost V 0 bases and J 5 bases; bases outside gene matches: 5. This CDR3 is built from 15 residues. The CDR3 DNA sequence: TGTGCCAGCAGCGTAGCCGGGACTATAAACAATGAGCAGTTCTTC. Translated, it gives CASSVAGTINNEQFF.

The rearrangement uses TRBV7-9 and TRBJ2-7, with 10 bases identical to TRBD1. Looked up from germline, CDR1 is SEHNR and CDR2 is FQNEAQ (reference sequence). Trimming at V came to 6 bases and at J to 3 bases, leaving 11 bases not matched to a gene. The CDR3 loop spans 16 amino acids. The chain's CDR3 is CASRKAGGQGIYEQYF. The CDR3 DNA reads TGTGCCAGCAGAAAAGCAGGGGGACAGGGGATCTACGAGCAGTACTTC.

This clonotype occurred many times. V gene TRBV29-1 combines with J gene TRBJ2-7; either TRBD1 or TRBD2 may supply D (5 bases each). The germline V gene has CDR1 SQVTM and CDR2 ANQGSEA. V lost 6 bases to trimming and J lost 4 bases, with 10 bases between them. This CDR3 is 11 amino acids long. The CDR3 coding sequence is TGCAGCGTCCGGGACCCTTACGAGCAGTACTTC. Its translation is CSVRDPYEQYF.

This clonotype has more than one count but fewer than ten. DNA of the CDR3: TGTGCCAGCAGTGTTCCGGGACAAGGGGGCGAGACCCAGTACTTC. Translation gives CASSVPGQGGETQYF. The V and J genes are TRBV2 and TRBJ2-5; TRBD1 aligns across 7 bases. This CDR3 spans 15 amino acids. V lost 4 bases to trimming and J lost 5 bases; unmatched junction nucleotides: 10. Germline CDR1 is SNHLY and CDR2 is FYNNEI.

The chain joins TRBV5-5 to TRBJ2-7; a possible D gene is TRBD1 (6 bases). The germline gives CDR1 SGHKS, CDR2 YYEKEE (reference sequence). The V gene lost 1 base and the J gene lost 7 bases, with 18 bases spanning the gap. The CDR3 consists of 15 residues. The CDR3 loop reads CASSLPTGSLEEQYF. CDR3 nucleotides: TGTGCCAGCAGCTTGCCGACAGGTTCCCTTGAGGAGCAGTACTTC.

This clonotype came up a few times. The V gene is TRBV12-3 or TRBV12-4, the J gene TRBJ2-1; D unresolved. Trimming took 6 bases from V and 0 from J, leaving 12 bases between them. The CDR3 consists of 15 residues. In nucleotides, the CDR3 is TGTGCCAGCAGCCCACTATCCAGCTCCTACAATGAGCAGTTCTTC. As protein: CASSPLSSSYNEQFF.